The 14 T cell receptor beta chains presented below share a single source sample, sequenced in a study of blood T cell repertoires in COVID-19. Profiling relied on immunoSEQ multiplex PCR, and the TCRdb table lists in-frame clones only, not all of them. This sample has approximately 200,000 clones; 70% to 80% occur once, and the top ten carry roughly 5.6%. Sequencing input: peripheral blood. The origin of the receptors is a woman aged 40 to 50 with COVID-19, enrolled during active disease.

The chain joins TRBV11-3 to TRBJ2-2; TRBD1 might be the D (6 bases). The CDR3 extends over 15 amino acids. The V gene lost 2 bases and the J gene lost 3 bases, with 10 bases spanning the gap. CDR1 is SGHNT and CDR2 is YENEEA in the germline V gene. The CDR3 DNA follows: TGTGCCAGCAGCTTATGGCAGGGGCACACCGGGGAGCTGTTTTTT. The encoded protein is CASSLWQGHTGELFF. Filled out from reference TRBV11-3 and TRBJ2-2, the complete variable domain reads EAGVVQSPRYKIIEKKQPVAFWCNPISGHNTLYWYLQNLGQGPELLIRYENEEAVDDSQLPKDRFSAERLKGVDSTLKIQPAELGDSAVYLCASSLWQGHTGELFFGEGSRLTVL.

V usage is TRBV9 and J usage is TRBJ1-2; the D gene is possibly TRBD1 (6 bases). Trimming cost V 3 bases and J 7 bases, with 22 bases left between them. The CDR3 runs 16 residues. Germline values: CDR1 SGDLS, CDR2 YYNGEE. CDR3 in amino acids: CASSDPLQGFSIGYTF. CDR3 bases: TGTGCCAGCAGCGATCCCCTACAGGGATTTTCCATTGGCTACACCTTC.

V gene TRBV27 combines with J gene TRBJ1-1; maybe TRBD1 (5 bases). The V gene lost 0 bases and the J gene lost 3 bases, with 14 bases spanning the gap. Looked up from germline, CDR1 is MNHEY and CDR2 is SMNVEV (reference sequence). The CDR3 is made up of 16 amino acids. CDR3 protein: CASSLSAGPGDTEAFF. CDR3 bases: TGTGCCAGCAGTTTATCAGCGGGGCCTGGGGACACTGAAGCTTTCTTT.

The rearrangement links TRBV7-8 to TRBJ1-2; 8 bases are a match to TRBD1. J gave up 2 bases and V 5 bases, and 7 bases lay outside the gene matches. This CDR3 spans 15 amino acids. Germline-derived CDR1 and CDR2 are SGHVS and FQNEAQ. The CDR3 coding sequence is TGTGCCAGCAGCGGACCCGGACAGGGAAACTATGGCTACACCTTC. Its translation: CASSGPGQGNYGYTF.

CDR3: CASSPRGGQGYEQYF. CDR3 in DNA: TGTGCCAGCAGCCCCCGGGGAGGGCAGGGATACGAGCAGTACTTC. V usage is TRBV9 and J usage is TRBJ2-7; 7 nucleotides align to TRBD2. The germline V gene encodes CDR1 SGDLS and CDR2 YYNGEE. J was trimmed by 4 bases and V by 4 bases; bases with no gene match: 11. This CDR3 contains 15 residues.

V usage is TRBV4-1 and J usage is TRBJ1-4; TRBD1 matches 9 bases. Trimming took 8 bases from V and 10 from J; bases not matched to a gene: 11. This CDR3 is built from 14 residues. CDR1 and CDR2 (germline): MGHRA, YSYEKL. The CDR3: CASSKGGQGGKLFF. Written as DNA, the CDR3 is TGCGCCAGCTCGAAGGGGGGACAGGGCGGAAAACTGTTTTTT.

This chain uses TRBV6-2 or TRBV6-3 with TRBJ1-6; possibly TRBD1 for D (6 bases). This CDR3 region has 14 residues. V was cut by 5 bases and J by 10 bases, with 15 bases left in between. Germline values: CDR1 MNHEY, CDR2 SVGEGT. The CDR3 reads CASSTGQSYSPLHF. The CDR3 DNA follows: TGTGCCAGCAGTACCGGACAGTCATACTCACCCCTCCACTTT.

This clone occurred once. The V and J genes are TRBV4-2 and TRBJ2-1; 8 bases fit TRBD2. Germline V gene data show CDR1 as LGHNA and CDR2 as YNFKEQ. The CDR3 spans 16 residues. Trimming at V came to 2 bases and at J to 5 bases, leaving 8 bases not matched to a gene. The CDR3 loop is CASSQRFTSGNNEQFF. The CDR3 nucleotides are TGTGCCAGCAGCCAACGTTTTACTAGCGGTAACAATGAGCAGTTCTTC.

This chain connects TRBV10-3 to TRBJ2-3; D is ambiguous. The CDR3 is 14 residues long. The germline CDR1 and CDR2 sequences are ENHRY and SYGVKD. Trimming cost V 7 bases and J 0 bases, with 11 bases left between them. The CDR3 coding sequence is TGTGCCATCACCCCCTTTCTTAGCACAGATACGCAGTATTTT. It specifies CAITPFLSTDTQYF.

The gene calls are TRBV7-9 and TRBJ1-1; 7 positions match TRBD1. J lost 6 bases, V lost 0 bases, and 1 base had no gene match. The length of the CDR3 is 13 residues. Germline values: CDR1 SEHNR, CDR2 FQNEAQ (reference sequence). The CDR3 nucleotides read TGTGCCAGCAGCTTAGCGGGACAGCCTGAAGCTTTCTTT. Its protein is CASSLAGQPEAFF.

V and J are TRBV5-6 and TRBJ1-1; 8 positions agree with TRBD1. The germline CDR1 and CDR2 sequences are SGHDT and YYEEEE. J gave up 5 bases and V 0 bases, and 6 bases lay outside the gene matches. The CDR3 is 15 residues long. CDR3 sequence reads: CASSLAGRGQTEAFF. In nucleotides, the CDR3 is TGTGCCAGCAGCTTGGCCGGCAGGGGGCAGACTGAAGCTTTCTTT.

V is TRBV19 and J is TRBJ2-7; TRBD1 aligns across 9 bases. With 7 bases clipped from V and 3 bases from J, the junction kept 7 bases outside the gene matches. CDR3 size: 14 residues. Germline V gene data show CDR1 as LNHDA and CDR2 as SQIVND (reference sequence). The CDR3 here is CASTTGTGSYEQYF. CDR3 nucleotides: TGTGCCAGTACCACCGGGACAGGGAGCTACGAGCAGTACTTC.

The gene calls are TRBV5-1 and TRBJ1-1; 7 positions agree with TRBD1. The CDR3 is 15 amino acids. Germline trimming cut 0 bases from V and 8 bases from J; bases unmatched to any gene: 10. The germline V gene has CDR1 SGHRS and CDR2 YFSETQ. CDR3 bases: TGCGCCAGCAGCTTGGTACGTGACAGGGTCACGGAAGCTTTCTTT. Translated: CASSLVRDRVTEAFF. The full variable domain, its missing parts supplied by reference TRBV5-1 and TRBJ1-1, is KAGVTQTPRYLIKTRGQQVTLSCSPISGHRSVSWYQQTPGQGLQFLFEYFSETQRNKGNFPGRFSGRQFSNSRSEMNVSTLELGDSALYLCASSLVRDRVTEAFFGQGTRLTVV.

The J gene is TRBJ2-7, the V gene TRBV11-1, with D possibly TRBD2 on 5 matching bases. This CDR3 region has 15 residues. Between the trimmed V and J ends, which lost 5 bases and 0 bases, there was a span of 14 bases. Germline assignment: CDR1 SGHAT and CDR2 FQDESV (reference sequence). The CDR3 nucleotides read TGTGCCAGCAGCCTATGGGTAGCGTACTCCTACGAGCAGTACTTC. Amino acid sequence: CASSLWVAYSYEQYF.